These 17 T cell receptor beta chains came from one sample sequenced in a study of blood T cell repertoires in COVID-19. Assay used: immunoSEQ multiplex PCR; TCRdb lists only in-frame clones, some missing. The sample lists about 220,000 clones; 83% were seen once. The specimen was PBMCs or T cells enriched from blood (not recorded which). The receptors derive from a woman between 50 and 59 years old who had been exposed to COVID-19.

With regard to this clone: The junction departs from the called germline gene at one end, perhaps through a read error. V gene TRBV6-1 combines with J gene TRBJ1-5; 7 bases agree with TRBD1. Germline V gene lookup returns CDR1 MNHNS and CDR2 SASEGT. The CDR3 spans 13 residues. For the CDR3, the DNA is TGTGCCAGCACTGAACAGGGGTACCAGCCCCAGCATTTT. Residues: CASTEQGYQPQHF.

The rearrangement joins TRBV19 to TRBJ2-5; D is uncertain. CDR1 and CDR2 (germline): LNHDA, SQIVND (reference sequence). V shed 4 bases and J shed 6 bases, with 12 bases lying between them. CDR3 length: 13 amino acids. The CDR3 sequence: CASSSQALKTQYF. CDR3 in DNA: TGTGCCAGTAGTAGTCAGGCTTTGAAGACCCAGTACTTC. Together with reference TRBV19 and TRBJ2-5, the CDR3 gives the full variable domain: DGGITQSPKYLFRKEGQNVTLSCEQNLNHDAMYWYRQDPGQGLRLIYYSQIVNDFQKGDIAEGYSVSREKKESFPLTVTSAQKNPTAFYLCASSSQALKTQYFGPGTRLLVL.

This chain uses TRBV11-2 with TRBJ1-1; no clear D. Germline CDR1 and CDR2: SGHAT and FQNNGV. The CDR3 contains 14 residues. Deletions cut 3 bases from V and 1 base from J, with 9 bases between. Here the CDR3 DNA reads TGTGCCAGCAGCTTTCTGGAGGGGAACACTGAAGCTTTCTTT. It specifies CASSFLEGNTEAFF.

This clone came up a few times. The chain carries TRBV2 and TRBJ2-3, with D unclear. V was trimmed by 5 bases and J by 0 bases, leaving 18 bases between them. Germline V gene data show CDR1 as SNHLY and CDR2 as FYNNEI. CDR3 length: 17 amino acids. CDR3 in amino acids: CASSLVQPATSTDTQYF. The CDR3 nucleotides read TGTGCCAGCAGTTTAGTTCAACCAGCGACTAGCACAGATACGCAGTATTTT.

The gene calls are TRBV4-1 and TRBJ1-2; 9 positions agree with TRBD1. Germline-derived CDR1 and CDR2 are MGHRA and YSYEKL. This CDR3 is built from 15 residues. After removal of 3 bases from V and 8 bases from J, the junction contained 10 bases not matched to a gene. The CDR3 DNA sequence: TGCGCCAGCAGCCATTCCCCGGGACAGGGTTACGGCTACACCTTC. Its protein is CASSHSPGQGYGYTF.

A few counts support this clone. The CDR3 nucleotides read TGTGCCAGCTCACAGGGGGTTGCTGGAAACACCATATATTTT. It yields the protein CASSQGVAGNTIYF. The chain uses TRBV18 and TRBJ1-3; perhaps TRBD1 as D (6 bases). V gave up 4 bases and J gave up 2 bases, with 9 bases separating them. Germline CDR1 is KGHSH and CDR2 is LQKENI. This CDR3 comprises 14 residues.

The chain combines TRBV4-3 with TRBJ2-3, with D possibly being TRBD2 (5 bases). Between the trimmed V and J ends, which lost 0 bases and 6 bases, there was a span of 13 bases. This CDR3 region has 15 residues. Germline-derived CDR1 and CDR2 are LGHNA and YSLEER. The CDR3 protein is CASSQEWASSDTQYF. The CDR3 DNA sequence: TGCGCCAGCAGCCAAGAGTGGGCTAGCTCTGATACGCAGTATTTT.

The rearrangement links TRBV5-5 to TRBJ1-2; D remains unclear. Trimming removed 2 bases from V and 7 bases from J, with 15 bases in between. The CDR3 runs to 14 residues. Germline-derived CDR1 and CDR2 are SGHKS and YYEKEE (reference sequence). The CDR3 DNA sequence: TGTGCCAGCAGCTTCCTCTCGGGCGGGTTTGGCTACACCTTC. Protein product: CASSFLSGGFGYTF.

The rearrangement joins TRBV21-1 to TRBJ2-1; the table gives TRBD2 as D, unverified against the DNA. TRBV21-1 is listed as a pseudogene. The CDR3 has 16 amino acids. The CDR3 protein is CASQQTGTSPSMEQFF. The CDR3 DNA is TGTGCCAGCCAACAAACCGGGACTAGCCCCTCAATGGAGCAGTTCTTC.

The chain uses TRBV30 and TRBJ1-1, with 7 bases that match TRBD1. V was clipped by 2 bases and J by 11 bases; unmatched bases: 14. This CDR3 has 14 amino acids. CDR1 and CDR2 from the germline V gene are GTSNPN and SVGIG (reference sequence). As DNA, the CDR3 is TGTGCCTGGAGTCAGGGTCAGGGGGTCCTCAGGGCTTTCTTT. It translates to CAWSQGQGVLRAFF.

The rearrangement uses TRBV4-1 and TRBJ1-5, with TRBD1 matching over 8 bases. Germline assignment: CDR1 MGHRA and CDR2 YSYEKL. V lost 4 bases to trimming and J lost 3 bases; unmatched junction nucleotides: 5. The CDR3 spans 15 residues. This CDR3 is CASSRTGGDNQPQHF. The CDR3 nucleotides read TGCGCCAGCAGCCGCACAGGGGGAGACAATCAGCCCCAGCATTTT.

This chain joins TRBV27 and TRBJ2-7; TRBD2 agrees at 11 bases. CDR3 length equals 13 residues. Germline V gene data show CDR1 as MNHEY and CDR2 as SMNVEV (reference sequence). Trimming took 6 bases from V and 3 from J; bases not matched to a gene: 1. The CDR3 DNA follows: TGTGCCAGCAGAACTAGCGGGGGCTACGAGCAGTACTTC. Encoded protein: CASRTSGGYEQYF.

This chain uses TRBV5-1 with TRBJ1-2; 12 bases line up with TRBD1. The CDR3 spans 17 residues. The junction had 14 bases not matched to a gene; V was cut back by 3 bases and J by 8 bases. Germline V gene lookup returns CDR1 SGHRS and CDR2 YFSETQ. Written as DNA, the CDR3 is TGCGCCAGCAGCTGGGTTACACCGGGACAGGGGGCAGGAGGCTACACCTTC. Translating gives CASSWVTPGQGAGGYTF.

This rearrangement joins TRBV6-5 to TRBJ2-1; 8 bases agree with TRBD2. The CDR3 is 16 residues long. V was pared by 2 bases and J by 3 bases, with 6 bases of the junction left unmatched. CDR1 MNHEY and CDR2 SVGAGI come from the germline V gene. The CDR3 sequence: CASSYQAGAFYNEQFF. Written as DNA, the CDR3 is TGTGCCAGCAGTTACCAAGCGGGGGCCTTCTACAATGAGCAGTTCTTC.

This clone occurred a few times. This chain connects TRBV14 to TRBJ2-1; 7 nucleotides match TRBD2. There are 19 residues in the CDR3. With V trimmed by 0 bases and J by 5 bases, 16 bases remained unmatched. In germline, CDR1 is SGHDN, CDR2 FVKESK. The CDR3 coding sequence is TGTGCCAGCAGCCAAGAGGCTTGGCGGGGGTCTCACAGGAACAATGAGCAGTTCTTC. This sequence encodes CASSQEAWRGSHRNNEQFF.

CDR3 DNA: TGTGCCAGCAGTAATCCTTGGACAGCGGCTTTCTTT. As protein: CASSNPWTAAFF. The chain combines TRBV6-2 or TRBV6-3 with TRBJ1-1; D is perhaps TRBD1 (6 bases). Trimming took 5 bases from V and 11 from J, leaving 15 bases between them. CDR1 and CDR2 from the germline V gene are MNHEY and SVGEGT. The CDR3 has 12 amino acids.

CDR3 in DNA: TGTGCCAGCAGTGTTAGTCGGGGCACTGAAGCTTTCTTT. Translated: CASSVSRGTEAFF. The gene calls are TRBV2 and TRBJ1-1; no clear D gene. V was clipped by 4 bases and J by 4 bases, with 10 bases between them. This CDR3 comprises 13 residues. From germline, CDR1 is SNHLY and CDR2 FYNNEI.